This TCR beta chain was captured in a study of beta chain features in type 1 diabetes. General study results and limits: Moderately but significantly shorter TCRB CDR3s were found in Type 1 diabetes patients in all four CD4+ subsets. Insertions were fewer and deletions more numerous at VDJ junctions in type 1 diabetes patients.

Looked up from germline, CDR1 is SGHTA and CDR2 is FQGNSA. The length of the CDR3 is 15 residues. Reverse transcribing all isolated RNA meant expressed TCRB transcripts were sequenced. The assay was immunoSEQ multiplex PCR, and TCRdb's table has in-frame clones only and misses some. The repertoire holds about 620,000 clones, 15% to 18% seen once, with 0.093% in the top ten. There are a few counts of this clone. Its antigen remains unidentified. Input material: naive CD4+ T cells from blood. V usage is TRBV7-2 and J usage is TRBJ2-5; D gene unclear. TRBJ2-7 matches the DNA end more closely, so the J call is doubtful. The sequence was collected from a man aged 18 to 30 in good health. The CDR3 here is CASSLAPPGSYEQYF. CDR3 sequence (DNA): TGTGCCAGCAGCTTAGCGCCCCCGGGTAGCTACGAGCAGTACTTC.